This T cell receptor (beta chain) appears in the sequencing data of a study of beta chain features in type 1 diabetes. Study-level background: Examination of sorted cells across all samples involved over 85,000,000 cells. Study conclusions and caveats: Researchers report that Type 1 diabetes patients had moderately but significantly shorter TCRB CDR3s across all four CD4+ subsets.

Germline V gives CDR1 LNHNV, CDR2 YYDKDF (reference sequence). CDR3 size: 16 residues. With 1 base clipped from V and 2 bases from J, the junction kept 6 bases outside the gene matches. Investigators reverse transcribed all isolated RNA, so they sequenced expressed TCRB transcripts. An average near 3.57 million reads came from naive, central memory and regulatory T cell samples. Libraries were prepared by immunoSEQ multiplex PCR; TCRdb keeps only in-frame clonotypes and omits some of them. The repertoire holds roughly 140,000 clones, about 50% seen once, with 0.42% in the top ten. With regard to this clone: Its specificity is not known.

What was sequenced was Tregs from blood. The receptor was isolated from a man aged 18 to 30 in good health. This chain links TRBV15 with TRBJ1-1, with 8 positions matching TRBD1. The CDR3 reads CATSRGLGQGNTEAFF. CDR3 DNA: TGTGCCACCAGCAGAGGACTAGGACAGGGTAACACTGAAGCTTTCTTT. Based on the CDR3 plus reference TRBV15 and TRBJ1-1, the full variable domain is DAMVIQNPRYQVTQFGKPVTLSCSQTLNHNVMYWYQQKSSQAPKLLFHYYDKDFNNEADTPDNFQSRRPNTSFCFLDIRSPGLGDTAMYLCATSRGLGQGNTEAFFGQGTRLTVV.